These 17 T cell receptor beta chains came from one sample sequenced in a study of T cell repertoires in cytomegalovirus infection. TCRdb independently ran MiXCR on the reads; one entry per CDR3 protein. The sample lists approximately 630,000 distinct CDR3 sequences, 20% to 30% occurring once. Sequencing input: CD8+ T cells from PBMCs. These receptors were collected from a human donor in good health (CMV status not recorded). Some clones in this sample may be carry-over from other donors' samples.

The rearrangement uses TRBV2 and TRBJ1-2; tentatively, D is TRBD1 (5 bases). This CDR3 has 17 amino acids. CDR1 is SNHLY and CDR2 is FYNNEI in the germline V gene. The V end lost 10 bases, the J end lost 5 bases, and 29 bases lay between the germline ends. The DNA of the CDR3 is TGTGCCACCCCACTGCCTGGGACCGATCAAGGTTTATATGGCTACACCTTC. It is translated as CATPLPGTDQGLYGYTF.

This rearrangement joins TRBV28 to TRBJ2-7, with D uncertain. Deletions cut 6 bases from V and 1 base from J, with 13 bases between. The germline gives CDR1 MDHEN, CDR2 SYDVKM. This CDR3 has 14 residues. CDR3 nucleotides: TGTGCCAGCAGACACACGGATGGGTCCTACGAGCAGTACGTC. As protein: CASRHTDGSYEQYV.

This clonotype was recorded many times. The chain combines TRBV28 with TRBJ1-1, with D unresolved. Germline V lookup: CDR1 MDHEN, CDR2 SYDVKM. V was shortened by 5 bases and J by 0 bases, with 7 bases between the two germline ends. There are 13 residues in the CDR3. Here the CDR3 DNA reads TGTGCCAGCAGTGAGACGGTGAACACTGAAGCTTTCTTT. Translated, it gives CASSETVNTEAFF.

This clonotype showed up just once. This rearrangement joins TRBV29-1 to TRBJ2-2; 12 nucleotides match TRBD2. Germline-derived CDR1 and CDR2 are SQVTM and ANQGSEA. The CDR3 totals 18 residues. V was pared by 1 base and J by 3 bases, with 9 bases of the junction left unmatched. The CDR3 here is CSVEGLTSGGVYTGELFF. In nucleotides, the CDR3 is TGCAGCGTTGAAGGTTTGACTAGCGGGGGTGTGTACACCGGGGAGCTGTTTTTT.

The chain recombines TRBV20-1 with TRBJ2-5, with no clear D. The CDR3 contains 17 residues. Trimming removed 3 bases from V and 3 bases from J, with 23 bases in between. Germline V gene lookup returns CDR1 DFQATT and CDR2 SNEGSKA (reference sequence). CDR3 sequence: CSASGFWSASRKETQYF. The CDR3 DNA reads TGCAGTGCTAGTGGTTTTTGGTCGGCTAGTCGAAAAGAGACCCAGTACTTC.

Worth noting for this clonotype: This CDR3 is missing its conserved last phenylalanine or tryptophan, likely due to a read error. The CDR3 loop is CASSSRSKAGYTDTQYL. The CDR3 DNA sequence: TGTGCCAGCAGCTCCCGGTCGAAAGCGGGGTACACAGATACGCAGTATCTT. The chain employs TRBV7-2 and TRBJ2-3; 7 nucleotides agree with TRBD2. Germline V CDR1 and CDR2: SGHTA, FQGNSA. Trimming at V came to 4 bases and at J to 2 bases, leaving 12 bases not matched to a gene. The CDR3 covers 17 residues.

This clonotype was counted many times. V and J are TRBV28 and TRBJ1-1; D is possibly TRBD1 (6 bases). The germline V and J ends were trimmed by 6 bases and 1 base, with 18 bases remaining between them. Germline CDR1 reads MDHEN; CDR2 reads SYDVKM. This CDR3 has 16 residues. CDR3 protein: CASSLDPGHGNTEAFF. In nucleotides, the CDR3 is TGTGCCAGCAGCCTCGATCCGGGACACGGGAACACTGAAGCTTTCTTT.

This clonotype occurred many times. The J gene is TRBJ2-3, the V gene TRBV20-1, with unresolved D. Trimming pared 0 bases from V and 2 bases from J, leaving 12 bases between. The CDR3 has 15 amino acids. Germline values: CDR1 DFQATT, CDR2 SNEGSKA (reference sequence). The CDR3 reads CSARDKEVSTDTQYF. In nucleotides, the CDR3 is TGCAGTGCTAGAGATAAAGAGGTCTCCACAGATACGCAGTATTTT.

This clonotype occurred many times. The chain uses TRBV7-9 and TRBJ2-1; TRBD1 aligns across 8 bases. Germline V gives CDR1 SEHNR, CDR2 FQNEAQ (reference sequence). V gave up 4 bases and J gave up 7 bases; unmatched junction bases: 12. CDR3 length: 16 residues. The CDR3 region is CASSSGTGGSRNEQFF. CDR3 DNA sequence: TGTGCCAGCAGCTCCGGAACAGGGGGGAGCCGTAATGAGCAGTTCTTC.

For this clonotype: The junction does not match germline at one end; this may be a read error. The rearrangement uses TRBV5-1 and TRBJ1-2, with a possible D match to TRBD1 (6 bases). The CDR3 length is 14 residues. The germline gives CDR1 SGHRS, CDR2 YFSETQ. CDR3 sequence: CASSLAGTTYGYIF. CDR3 coding DNA: TGCGCCAGCAGCTTGGCAGGGACAACCTACGGCTACATCTTC.

The sample holds many counts of this clonotype. This rearrangement joins TRBV7-9 to TRBJ2-2, with 7 bases identical to TRBD1. J gave up 1 base and V 7 bases, and 9 bases lay outside the gene matches. Germline CDR1 SEHNR, CDR2 FQNEAQ (reference sequence). CDR3 length equals 16 residues. CDR3 loop: CASTHRDRENTGELFF. The CDR3 bases are TGTGCCAGCACCCACCGGGACAGAGAGAACACCGGGGAGCTGTTTTTT.

This chain connects TRBV7-9 to TRBJ2-3, with 8 bases aligning to TRBD1. The junction had 6 bases not matched to a gene; V was cut back by 5 bases and J by 2 bases. The CDR3 covers 15 residues. Germline values: CDR1 SEHNR, CDR2 FQNEAQ (reference sequence). The CDR3 here is CASSDRDRHTDTQYF. The CDR3 DNA sequence: TGTGCCAGCAGCGACCGGGACAGGCACACAGATACGCAGTATTTT.

The rearrangement links TRBV2 to TRBJ2-1; 14 nucleotides line up with TRBD2. The CDR3 length is 13 residues. Trimming removed 10 bases from V and 8 bases from J; junction bases left unmatched: 4. Germline V gene data show CDR1 as SNHLY and CDR2 as FYNNEI. CDR3 protein: CANGLAGGYEQFF. The CDR3 nucleotides are TGTGCCAACGGACTAGCGGGGGGCTATGAGCAGTTCTTC.

The table lists this clonotype with a few counts. The V gene is TRBV15, the J gene TRBJ1-2; 7 positions agree with TRBD1. The germline gives CDR1 LNHNV, CDR2 YYDKDF (reference sequence). V shed 5 bases and J 8 bases; nucleotides not matched to a gene: 11. This CDR3 is built from 14 residues. CDR3 region: CATSPGQVVSGYTF. Here the CDR3 DNA reads TGTGCCACCAGCCCCGGACAGGTCGTATCCGGCTACACCTTC.

This clonotype was observed at least ten times. The chain employs TRBV7-8 and TRBJ2-1; 8 bases align to TRBD2. J gave up 3 bases and V 0 bases, and 7 bases lay outside the gene matches. The CDR3 length is 17 residues. The germline V gene has CDR1 SGHVS and CDR2 FQNEAQ. CDR3 region: CASSLAGGGPRYNEQFF. The CDR3 DNA sequence: TGTGCCAGCAGCTTAGCGGGCGGGGGGCCCCGCTACAATGAGCAGTTCTTC.

This sequence joins TRBV6-2 or TRBV6-3 and TRBJ1-2; D is unclear. V was shortened by 6 bases and J by 13 bases, with 18 bases between the two germline ends. Per the germline V gene, CDR1 is MNHEY and CDR2 is SVGEGT. CDR3 length: 12 residues. CDR3 bases: TGTGCCAGCAGCGTCGTCTCTTCCGACCCCACCTTC. It translates to CASSVVSSDPTF.

As to this clonotype: A junction boundary mismatches the germline segment, possibly from a read error. This sequence joins TRBV7-9 and TRBJ1-1; 7 positions agree with TRBD1. CDR3 length: 17 residues. Germline CDR1 reads SEHNR; CDR2 reads FQNEAQ (reference sequence). The CDR3 bases are TGCGCCAGCAGCTTTGGCCCCTTAGACAGGGCGAACACTGAAGCTTTCTTT. Its protein is CASSFGPLDRANTEAFF. Together with reference TRBV7-9 and TRBJ1-1, the CDR3 gives the full variable domain: DTGVSQNPRHKITKRGQNVTFRCDPISEHNRLYWYRQTLGQGPEFLTYFQNEAQLEKSRLLSDRFSAERPKGSFSTLEIQRTEQGDSAMYLCASSFGPLDRANTEAFFGQGTRLTVV.